The entry that follows covers one TCR beta chain sequence. What it recognizes is unknown. The CDR3 end shows no conserved phenylalanine or tryptophan, and so a read error is likely. Unique molecular identifiers tagged the TCRbeta library. One entry per CDR3 protein, called by TCRdb with MiXCR from the PCR reads. The sample records approximately 980,000 distinct CDR3 sequences, under 30% being singletons. These data are taken from a study of T-cell reconstitution after alpha-beta-depleted transplantation in children. Study-wide results and caveats: After transplant, at about two months, alpha-beta T cells were reportedly derived from several hundred expanded graft clones. After transplant, high TCRbeta diversity at day 60 in some patients arose from surviving recipient T cells and thymic progenitors. Newly generated T cells supplied most T-cell counts and diversity one year post-transplant.

This CDR3 has 14 amino acids. Germline V gene sequence: CDR1 LGHDT, CDR2 YNNKEL (reference sequence). With 1 base clipped from V and 6 bases from J, the junction kept 2 bases outside the gene matches. The genes are TRBV3-1 and TRBJ2-1; 8 bases fit TRBD1. The clonotype was recovered from a boy under two years old who had a stem cell transplant for SCID, so the T cells may come from the graft donor. The specimen comprised PBMCs, mostly from graft donor cells, sampled 360 days after TCRalphabeta/CD19-depleted stem cell transplant. The CDR3 reads CASSQGTGGNEQFI. The CDR3 bases are TGTGCCAGCAGCCAAGGAACAGGGGGCAATGAGCAGTTCATC.